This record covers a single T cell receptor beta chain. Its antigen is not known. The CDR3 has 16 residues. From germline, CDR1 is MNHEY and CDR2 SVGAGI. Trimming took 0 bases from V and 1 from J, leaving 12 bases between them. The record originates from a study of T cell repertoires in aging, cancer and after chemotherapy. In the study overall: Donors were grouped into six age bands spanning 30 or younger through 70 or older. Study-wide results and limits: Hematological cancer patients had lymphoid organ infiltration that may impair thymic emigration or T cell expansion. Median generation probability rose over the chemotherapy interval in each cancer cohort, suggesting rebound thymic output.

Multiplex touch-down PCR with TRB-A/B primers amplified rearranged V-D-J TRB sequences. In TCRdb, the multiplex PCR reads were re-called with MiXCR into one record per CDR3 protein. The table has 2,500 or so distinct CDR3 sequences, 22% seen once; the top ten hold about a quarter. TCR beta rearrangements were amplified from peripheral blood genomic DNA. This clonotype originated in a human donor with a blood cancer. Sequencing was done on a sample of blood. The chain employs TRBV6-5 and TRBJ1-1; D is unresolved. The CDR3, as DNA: TGTGCCAGCAGTTACTCAGACACCTTCGGGAACACTGAAGCTTTCTTT. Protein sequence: CASSYSDTFGNTEAFF.